Below, 25 T cell receptor beta chains from the same sample are listed, as sequenced in a study. TCRdb re-called the 5' RACE reads with MiXCR, one entry per CDR3 protein. The sample shows fewer than 60,000 distinct CDR3 sequences, 25% to 35% of them seen only once. Sequenced material: naive CD4+ T cells sorted from blood. The subset is: naive CD4+ T cells, CD4+CD45RA+CD25-. These receptors came from a female donor with breast cancer.

This clonotype is medium-sized in the sample. V usage is TRBV5-1 and J usage is TRBJ2-1; 10 bases map to TRBD2. CDR1 and CDR2 (germline): SGHRS, YFSETQ. The CDR3 runs to 15 residues. V trimming: 3 bases; J trimming: 4 bases; junction bases outside the gene matches: 4. CDR3: CASSSQRGGYNEQFF. The CDR3 nucleotides read TGCGCCAGCAGCTCCCAGCGGGGGGGTTACAATGAGCAGTTCTTC.

The genes are TRBV5-1 and TRBJ2-3; D remains unclear. The J call may be wrong; the DNA end is better matched by TRBJ1-5. The CDR3 contains 15 residues. Germline V lookup: CDR1 SGHRS, CDR2 YFSETQ. Written as DNA, the CDR3 is TGCGCCAGCAGCCCCGGCGGTGCTGGTCTGACTACGCAGCATTTT. Residues: CASSPGGAGLTTQHF.

This clonotype was recorded many times. J is TRBJ1-1 and V is TRBV3-1; D is unclear. The ends were cut back, 4 bases at V and 7 bases at J, with 13 bases in the middle. The CDR3 loop spans 13 amino acids. CDR1 is LGHDT and CDR2 is YNNKEL in the germline V gene (reference sequence). The CDR3 DNA is TGTGCCAGCAGCCTTAGGGTAGGGAGTGAAGCTTTCTTT. This gives the protein CASSLRVGSEAFF.

The CDR3 sequence: CATLRGTGDTEAFF. In nucleotides, the CDR3 is TGTGCCACCCTCAGGGGGACTGGGGACACTGAAGCTTTCTTT. The chain recombines TRBV18 with TRBJ1-1; the match to TRBD1 covers 7 bases. The germline V gene encodes CDR1 KGHSH and CDR2 LQKENI. The CDR3 is 14 residues long. With 10 bases clipped from V and 3 bases from J, the junction kept 11 bases outside the gene matches. The variable domain in full, with the rest retrieved from reference TRBV18 and TRBJ1-1, is NAGVMQNPRHLVRRRGQEARLRCSPMKGHSHVYWYRQLPEEGLKFMVYLQKENIIDESGMPKERFSAEFPKEGPSILRIQQVVRGDSAAYFCATLRGTGDTEAFFGQGTRLTVV.

This chain connects TRBV7-6 to TRBJ1-1; unclear D gene. Germline V gives CDR1 SGHVS, CDR2 FNYEAQ. This CDR3 comprises 13 residues. V lost 1 base and J lost 1, with 4 bases in between. CDR3 amino acids: CASSLGSNTEAFF. The CDR3, as DNA: TGTGCCAGCAGCTTAGGGTCGAACACTGAAGCTTTCTTT.

The gene calls are TRBV7-3 and TRBJ1-6; D is possibly TRBD1 (5 bases). Trimming took off 8 bases at V and 5 bases at J, with 10 bases between the two ends. The CDR3 has 13 residues. From germline, CDR1 is SGHTA and CDR2 FQGTGA. The CDR3 bases are TGTGCCAGCGGCCAGGGACATAATTCACCCCTCCACTTT. Amino acid sequence: CASGQGHNSPLHF.

This clonotype was found a few times. The chain uses TRBV15 and TRBJ2-5; D unclear. The CDR3 contains 13 residues. Between the trimmed V and J ends, which lost 2 bases and 5 bases, there was a span of 9 bases. Germline V CDR1 and CDR2: LNHNV, YYDKDF (reference sequence). The chain's CDR3 is CATSRSEIETQYF. As DNA, the CDR3 is TGTGCCACCAGCAGATCCGAAATTGAGACCCAGTACTTC.

This clonotype has a handful of counts. The chain carries TRBV7-3 and TRBJ2-5; 10 bases are shared with TRBD1. Looked up from germline, CDR1 is SGHTA and CDR2 is FQGTGA. The ends lost 5 bases at V and 3 bases at J; junction bases unmatched: 6. The CDR3 sequence is 15 residues long. CDR3 in DNA: TGTGCCAGCAGCCCTCTAGGGACAGGGGAAGAGACCCAGTACTTC. It is translated as CASSPLGTGEETQYF.

J is TRBJ2-7 and V is TRBV27; D might be TRBD1 (5 bases). The V gene lost 4 bases and the J gene lost 6 bases, with 19 bases spanning the gap. CDR3 length: 15 residues. Germline V gene sequence: CDR1 MNHEY, CDR2 SMNVEV (reference sequence). In DNA form, the CDR3 reads TGTGCCAGCAGTTCGTTACAGGAGCATTGCTGCGAGCAGTACTTC. Protein: CASSSLQEHCCEQYF.

The rearrangement uses TRBV12-3 or TRBV12-4 and TRBJ2-7, with a possible D match to TRBD2 (6 bases). V was clipped by 6 bases and J by 2 bases, with 14 bases between them. The CDR3 runs 14 residues. In DNA form, the CDR3 reads TGTGCCAGCAGCCTTGATAGCGGAGCCTACGAGCAGTACTTC. It translates to CASSLDSGAYEQYF.

The chain recombines TRBV4-1 with TRBJ2-1, with D tentatively TRBD1 or TRBD2 (6 bases each). The CDR3 runs to 18 residues. V gave up 4 bases and J gave up 0 bases, with 19 bases separating them. Germline V CDR1 and CDR2: MGHRA, YSYEKL. The CDR3: CASSPHPPGADSYNEQFF. DNA for the CDR3: TGCGCCAGCAGCCCCCACCCGCCGGGGGCTGACTCCTACAATGAGCAGTTCTTC.

This clonotype showed up just a few times. The chain links TRBV12-3 or TRBV12-4 to TRBJ2-7; D is uncertain. The CDR3 extends over 13 amino acids. Deletions cut 1 base from V and 6 bases from J, with 10 bases between. CDR3 loop: CASSLVEDGEQYF. As DNA, the CDR3 is TGTGCCAGCAGTTTAGTAGAGGATGGCGAGCAGTACTTC.

This clonotype was seen a few times. The chain recombines TRBV6-2 or TRBV6-3 with TRBJ2-7, with D unclear. Germline V gives CDR1 MNHEY, CDR2 SVGEGT. The CDR3 totals 11 residues. Trimming stripped 4 bases from V and 8 bases from J, with 9 bases between. The CDR3 sequence: CASSSTRKQYF. In DNA form, the CDR3 reads TGTGCCAGCAGTTCCACAAGGAAGCAGTACTTC.

On this clonotype itself: One base away lies a much larger clone, so this may be a sequencing read error. This chain links TRBV4-1 with TRBJ2-1; maybe TRBD2 (5 bases). The CDR3 spans 16 residues. Germline CDR1 and CDR2: MGHRA and YSYEKL. Trimming removed 3 bases at V and 12 bases at J, with 24 bases between. The CDR3 coding sequence is TGCGCCAGCAGCCAGAACCACGGACTGACCCTCGGTGGGCAGTTCTTC. It translates to CASSQNHGLTLGGQFF.

This clonotype occurred many times. The DNA for the CDR3 is TGTGCCAGCAGCTCCGTTGAGACCCAGTACTTC. Residues: CASSSVETQYF. The chain recombines TRBV7-2 with TRBJ2-5, with D uncertain. CDR1 SGHTA and CDR2 FQGNSA come from the germline V gene. With 4 bases removed from V and 5 bases from J, the gap between germline ends came to 5 bases. The CDR3 extends over 11 amino acids.

This chain links TRBV2 with TRBJ2-3; D is undetermined. V was pared by 4 bases and J by 5 bases, with 19 bases between. CDR1 SNHLY and CDR2 FYNNEI come from the germline V gene. This CDR3 region has 16 residues. CDR3 protein: CASSVGLGSVVDTQYF. CDR3 nucleotides: TGTGCCAGCAGTGTGGGGTTAGGGTCCGTGGTAGATACGCAGTATTTT.

A remark on this clonotype: No conserved phenylalanine or tryptophan ends this CDR3, so it is likely a read error. V and J are TRBV5-1 and TRBJ1-6, with 9 bases matching TRBD1. With V trimmed by 3 bases and J by 7 bases, 2 bases remained unmatched. This CDR3 has 14 amino acids. Germline V gives CDR1 SGHRS, CDR2 YFSETQ. This chain's CDR3 is CASSSGQGNSPLHV. The CDR3 DNA reads TGCGCCAGCAGCTCGGGACAGGGAAATTCACCCCTCCACGTT.

This clonotype was seen only a few times. The chain employs TRBV4-1 and TRBJ1-5, with 7 bases matching TRBD1. This CDR3 is 14 amino acids long. Germline loops: CDR1 MGHRA, CDR2 YSYEKL. V lost 2 bases and J lost 6; bases outside the gene matches: 4. CDR3 sequence reads: CASSQRQGPQPQHF. CDR3 DNA: TGCGCCAGCAGCCAAAGACAGGGACCTCAGCCCCAGCATTTT.

About this clonotype itself: The junction does not match germline at one end; this may be a read error. This chain connects TRBV6-1 to TRBJ2-1; tentative D call: TRBD1 (5 bases). CDR3 size: 11 residues. Germline CDR1 MNHNS, CDR2 SASEGT. The DNA of the CDR3 is TGTGCCAACAGTGAAGGGGATGAGCAGTTCTTC. This translates into CANSEGDEQFF.

This rearrangement joins TRBV7-2 to TRBJ1-2, with 7 bases fitting TRBD1. The ends lost 4 bases at V and 10 bases at J; junction bases unmatched: 15. This CDR3 has 15 residues. Germline CDR1 SGHTA, CDR2 FQGNSA. CDR3 coding DNA: TGTGCCAGCAGCTCCCAAGTTCAGGGGCAGGGGGACTACACCTTC. It translates to CASSSQVQGQGDYTF.

This clonotype was seen more than once but under ten times. The chain employs TRBV10-2 and TRBJ1-1, with D unresolved. The V and J ends lost 3 bases and 0 bases respectively, with 8 bases between them. The CDR3 has 14 residues. The germline CDR1 and CDR2 sequences are WSHSY and SAAADI. For the CDR3, the DNA is TGCGCCAGCAGTGACGTACGGGTGAACACTGAAGCTTTCTTT. Translation: CASSDVRVNTEAFF.

This clonotype was found many times. This chain uses TRBV29-1 with TRBJ2-1, with D possibly TRBD2 on 6 matching bases. Trimming took 5 bases from V and 7 from J, leaving 12 bases between them. Germline CDR1 reads SQVTM; CDR2 reads ANQGSEA. This CDR3 has 12 amino acids. The CDR3 bases are TGCAGCGTTCGCGGGGCGGTGAATGAGCAGTTCTTC. Its protein product is CSVRGAVNEQFF.

V usage is TRBV6-5 and J usage is TRBJ2-2; tentatively, D is TRBD2 (5 bases). CDR3 length: 16 residues. The germline V and J ends were trimmed by 2 bases and 7 bases, with 17 bases remaining between them. The germline CDR1 and CDR2 sequences are MNHEY and SVGAGI. CDR3 bases: TGTGCCAGCAGTTACCAGGCGGGTGTTGGTCACGGGGAGCTGTTTTTT. Translation: CASSYQAGVGHGELFF.

This chain uses TRBV7-2 with TRBJ1-3; no firm D call. The CDR3 totals 12 residues. Germline CDR1 reads SGHTA; CDR2 reads FQGNSA. V lost 2 bases, J lost 3 bases, and 2 bases lay in between. For the CDR3, the DNA is TGTGCCAGCAGCTTAAATGGAAACACCATATATTTT. It codes for CASSLNGNTIYF.

The chain has TRBV7-8 and TRBJ2-1; TRBD1 agrees at 7 bases. Per the germline V gene, CDR1 is SGHVS and CDR2 is FQNEAQ. V was pared by 1 base and J by 0 bases, with 15 bases of the junction left unmatched. This CDR3 has 20 residues. For the CDR3, the DNA is TGTGCCAGCAGCTTAGGTTCGTATTGGACAGGACAAAACTCCTACAATGAGCAGTTCTTC. It specifies CASSLGSYWTGQNSYNEQFF.